These 3 T cell receptor beta chains share one sample of origin, sequenced in a study of blood T cell repertoires in COVID-19. Method: immunoSEQ multiplex PCR; TCRdb's copy keeps in-frame clones and lacks some. This sample has roughly 200,000 clones; about 88% occur once, and the top ten carry about 22%. The sample taken for sequencing was PBMCs or T cells enriched from blood (not recorded which). All receptors come from a woman aged 40-49 years in a cohort exposed to, infected with or recovered from COVID-19 (not recorded which).

The chain recombines TRBV12-3 or TRBV12-4 with TRBJ1-5; D uncertain. The CDR3 loop spans 13 amino acids. V was cut by 3 bases and J by 6 bases, with 9 bases left in between. The CDR3 sequence: CASSLSSVQPQHF. The CDR3 DNA follows: TGTGCCAGCAGTTTGTCCAGTGTTCAGCCCCAGCATTTT.

This clone was recorded only once. The chain combines TRBV11-2 with TRBJ1-1; tentatively, D is TRBD1 (5 bases). Trimming removed 6 bases from V and 0 bases from J, with 8 bases in between. Germline V gene data show CDR1 as SGHAT and CDR2 as FQNNGV. The CDR3 is 13 amino acids. The CDR3 region has the DNA TGTGCCAGCAGTTACAGGTTGAACACTGAAGCTTTCTTT. Its translation: CASSYRLNTEAFF.

The chain uses TRBV18 and TRBJ1-3, with no clear D. Germline lookup yields CDR1 KGHSH and CDR2 LQKENI. There are 14 residues in the CDR3. V lost 0 bases and J lost 4, with 7 bases in between. This CDR3 is CASSPPTDGNTIYF. DNA of the CDR3: TGTGCCAGCTCACCACCGACTGACGGAAACACCATATATTTT.